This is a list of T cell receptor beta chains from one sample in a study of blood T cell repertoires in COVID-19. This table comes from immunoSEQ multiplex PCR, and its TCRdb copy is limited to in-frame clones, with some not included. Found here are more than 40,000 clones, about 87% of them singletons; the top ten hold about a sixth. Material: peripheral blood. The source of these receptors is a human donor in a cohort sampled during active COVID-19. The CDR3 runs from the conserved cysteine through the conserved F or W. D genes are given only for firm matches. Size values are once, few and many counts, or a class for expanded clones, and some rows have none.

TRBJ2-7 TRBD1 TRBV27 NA TGTGCCAGCAGTCCCGGGACAGGGGTCTACGAGCAGTACTTC CASSPGTGVYEQYF
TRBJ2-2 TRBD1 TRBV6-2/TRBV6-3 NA TGTGCCAGCAGCACACAGGGGGCGGATGCCGGGGAGCTGTTTTTT CASSTQGADAGELFF
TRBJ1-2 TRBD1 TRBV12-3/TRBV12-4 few TGTGCCAGCAGCCGGGACAGGGGGCTTGGCTACACCTTC CASSRDRGLGYTF
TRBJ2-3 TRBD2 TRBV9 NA TGTGCCAGCAGCTCCGGACTAGCGGCTATGAACCCGGCGGCAGATACGCAGTATTTT CASSSGLAAMNPAADTQYF
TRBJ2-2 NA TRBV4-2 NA TGTGCCAGCAGCCAAGCAGGGGTAACCGGGGAGCTGTTTTTT CASSQAGVTGELFF
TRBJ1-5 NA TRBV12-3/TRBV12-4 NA TGTGCCAGCAGCTCAATCGGGAATCAGCCCCAGCATTTT CASSSIGNQPQHF
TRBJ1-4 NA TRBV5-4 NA TGTGCCAGCAGCTTGAGAGGGACTAATGAAAAACTGTTTTTT CASSLRGTNEKLFF
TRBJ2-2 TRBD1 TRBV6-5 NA TGTGCCAGCAGTTACTTAGGGGGCGCAACCGGGGAGCTGTTTTTT CASSYLGGATGELFF
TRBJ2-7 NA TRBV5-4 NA TGTGCCAGCAGCTTGGGCTCAGGGGCCACAAAGGCCTACGAGCAGTACTTC CASSLGSGATKAYEQYF
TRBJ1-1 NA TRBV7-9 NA TGTGCCAGCAGCAGCTTATTTTCCGGGACAGAAGCTTTCTTT CASSSLFSGTEAFF
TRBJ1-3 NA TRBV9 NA TGTGCCAGCAGCGCCTCGGGGGTATTCTCTGGAAACACCATATATTTT CASSASGVFSGNTIYF
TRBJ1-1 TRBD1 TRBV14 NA TGTGCCAGCAGCCAACTGGGGACAGGGGGCGGATATCGCACTGAAGCTTTCTTT CASSQLGTGGGYRTEAFF
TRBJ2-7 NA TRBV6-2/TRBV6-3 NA TGTGCCAGCAGTTATCAAGACTCGGCTCCCTACGAGCAGTACTTC CASSYQDSAPYEQYF
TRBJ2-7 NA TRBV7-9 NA TGTGCCAGCAGCCCCCCCACAGGGTTAAACTACGAGCAGTACTTC CASSPPTGLNYEQYF
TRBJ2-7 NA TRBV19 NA TGTGCCAGTAGTATGAGGACAGCTTCGGCCTACGAGCAGTACTTC CASSMRTASAYEQYF
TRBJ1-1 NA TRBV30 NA TGTGCAGGAGATAGCACTGAAGCTTTCTTT CAGDSTEAFF
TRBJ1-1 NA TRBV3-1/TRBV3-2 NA TGTGCCAGCAGCCAAGATTGGAGCCGGGGAGCTTTCTTT CASSQDWSRGAFF
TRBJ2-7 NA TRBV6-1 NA TGTGCCAGCAGTGAAATCAGGGGATCCTCGAACGAGCAGTACTTC CASSEIRGSSNEQYF
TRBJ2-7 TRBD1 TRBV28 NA TGTGCCAGCAACCAAGGGGGGGGACAGGGTACCTACGAGCAGTACTTC CASNQGGGQGTYEQYF
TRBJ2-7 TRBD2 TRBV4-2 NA TGTGCCAGCAGCCAAGCCCCGTTTCGGGAGGCCCACGAGCAGTACTTC CASSQAPFREAHEQYF
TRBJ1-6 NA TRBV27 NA TGTGCCAGCAGTCCCTCGGGGTATAATTCACCCCTCCACTTT CASSPSGYNSPLHF
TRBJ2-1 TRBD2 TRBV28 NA TGTGCCAGCAGTTCCGCCGGGACTAATCCCTATGAGCAGTTCTTC CASSSAGTNPYEQFF
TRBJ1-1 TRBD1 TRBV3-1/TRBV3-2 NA TGTGCCAGCAGACAGGGGACCTCGTTAAGCACTGAAGCTTTCTTT CASRQGTSLSTEAFF
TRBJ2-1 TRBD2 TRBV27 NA TGTGCCAGCAGTCTTCTAGTTAGCGGGTCGGCAAAGGAGCAGTTCTTC CASSLLVSGSAKEQFF
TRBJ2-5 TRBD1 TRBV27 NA TGTGCCAGCAGTTCAACGTGGGACAGACAAGAGACCCAGTACTTC CASSSTWDRQETQYF
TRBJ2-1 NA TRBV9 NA TGTGCCAGCAGCGTAGTAGGGGCAGGTGATGAGCAGTTCTTC CASSVVGAGDEQFF
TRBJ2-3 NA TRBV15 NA TGTGCCACCAGCAGAGGGATAGGGGCCACAGATACGCAGTATTTT CATSRGIGATDTQYF
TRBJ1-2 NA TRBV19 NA TGTGCCAGCAGGGAAGGCGGCTACACCTTC CASREGGYTF
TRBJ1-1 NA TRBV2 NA TGTGCCAGCAGTGAAACGCGGGTGAACACTGAAGCTTTCTTT CASSETRVNTEAFF
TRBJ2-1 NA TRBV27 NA TGTGCCAGCAGTTTATTGGGGGCGCAGTACAATGAGCAGTTCTTC CASSLLGAQYNEQFF
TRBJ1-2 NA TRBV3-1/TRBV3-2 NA TGTGCCAGCAGCCAAAACCTACAGGAAAACTATGGCTACACCTTC CASSQNLQENYGYTF
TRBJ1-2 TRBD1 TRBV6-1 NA TGTGCCAGCAGTGACCCCGGGACAGGGAGTAACTATGGCTACACCTTC CASSDPGTGSNYGYTF
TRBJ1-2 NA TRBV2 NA TGTGCCAGCAGTGGAGCAGTGGACTACTATGGCTACACCTTC CASSGAVDYYGYTF
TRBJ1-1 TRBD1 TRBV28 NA TGTGCCAGCAGTAATTACAGGGGGACGGCTTTCTTT CASSNYRGTAFF
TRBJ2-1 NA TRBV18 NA TGTGCCAGCTCACCAGTGTGGTTAGGGAGCTCCTACAATGAGCAGTTCTTC CASSPVWLGSSYNEQFF
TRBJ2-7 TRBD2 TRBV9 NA TGTGCCAGCAGCGTAGCACTAGCGGGGCCTGAGCAGTACTTC CASSVALAGPEQYF
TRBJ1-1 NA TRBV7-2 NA TGTGCCAGCAGCTCCACAGGCACTGAAGCTTTCTTT CASSSTGTEAFF
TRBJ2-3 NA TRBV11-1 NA TGTGCCAGCAGCCAACCACCGGCAGATACGCAGTATTTT CASSQPPADTQYF
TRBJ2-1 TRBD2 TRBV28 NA TGTGCCAGCAGTTTCCAAACTAGCGGGAGTTTGAATGAGCAGTTCTTC CASSFQTSGSLNEQFF
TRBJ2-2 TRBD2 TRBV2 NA TGTGCCAGCAGTGTTCTAGCGGGGGGCACGAACACCGGGGAGCTGTTTTTT CASSVLAGGTNTGELFF
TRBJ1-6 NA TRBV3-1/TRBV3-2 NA TGTGCCAGCAGCCAAGAAGGAGGTTGGAAATCACCCCTCCACTTT CASSQEGGWKSPLHF
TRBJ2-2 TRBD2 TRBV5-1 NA TGCGCCAGCAGCTACGGAACTAGCGGGGGGAACCCCGGGGAGCTGTTTTTT CASSYGTSGGNPGELFF
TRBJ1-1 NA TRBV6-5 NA TGTGCCAGCTTTATTGAGGGAAGGGTCTCTGAAGCTTTCTTT CASFIEGRVSEAFF
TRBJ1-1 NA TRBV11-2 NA TGTGCCAGCAGCTTAACGCAGGCGGGGAACACTGAAGCTTTCTTT CASSLTQAGNTEAFF
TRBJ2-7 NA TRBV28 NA TGTGCCAGCAGTTTTAAACGGGAAGCTTTATCCTACGAGCAGTACTTC CASSFKREALSYEQYF
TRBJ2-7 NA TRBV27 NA TGTGCCAGCAGTTTGTACAGTTCCTACGAGCAGTACTTC CASSLYSSYEQYF
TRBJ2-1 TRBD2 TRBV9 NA TGTGCCAGCAGCGTAGGTAGTAGCGGGGGGGAGAGTGAGCAGTTCTTC CASSVGSSGGESEQFF
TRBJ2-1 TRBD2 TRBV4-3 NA TGCGCCAGCAGCCAAGATCGGCTAGCGGGCTACAATGAGCAGTTCTTC CASSQDRLAGYNEQFF
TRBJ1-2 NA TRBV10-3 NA TGTGCCATCAGTGCTTTCACAGGCAGTAACTATGGCTACACCTTC CAISAFTGSNYGYTF
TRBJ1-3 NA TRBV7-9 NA TGTGCCAGCAGCTTACCGGGTACTGGAAACACCATATATTTT CASSLPGTGNTIYF
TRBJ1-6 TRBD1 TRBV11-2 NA TGTGCCAGCAGCTTACTCACAGGGGGCGACTCACCCCTTCACTTT CASSLLTGGDSPLHF